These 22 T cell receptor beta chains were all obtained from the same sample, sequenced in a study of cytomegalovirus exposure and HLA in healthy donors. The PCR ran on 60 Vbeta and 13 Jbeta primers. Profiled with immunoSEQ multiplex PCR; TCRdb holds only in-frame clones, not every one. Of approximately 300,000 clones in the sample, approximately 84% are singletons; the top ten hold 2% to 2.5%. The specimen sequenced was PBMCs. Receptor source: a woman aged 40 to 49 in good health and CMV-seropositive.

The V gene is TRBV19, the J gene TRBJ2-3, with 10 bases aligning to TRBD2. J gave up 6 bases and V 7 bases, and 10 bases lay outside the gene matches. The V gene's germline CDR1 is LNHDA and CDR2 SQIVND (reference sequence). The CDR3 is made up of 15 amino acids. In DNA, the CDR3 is TGTGCCAGTAAGGGTATCACTAGCGGGACTGATACGCAGTATTTT. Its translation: CASKGITSGTDTQYF.

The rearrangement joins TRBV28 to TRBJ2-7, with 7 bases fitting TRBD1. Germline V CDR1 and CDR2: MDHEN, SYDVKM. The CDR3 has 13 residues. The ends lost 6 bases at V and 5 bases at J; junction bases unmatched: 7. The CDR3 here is CASRRQGSHEQYF. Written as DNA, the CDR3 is TGTGCCAGCAGGAGACAGGGTAGCCACGAGCAGTACTTC. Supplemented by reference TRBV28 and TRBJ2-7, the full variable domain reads DVKVTQSSRYLVKRTGEKVFLECVQDMDHENMFWYRQDPGLGLRLIYFSYDVKMKEKGDIPEGYSVSREKKERFSLILESASTNQTSMYLCASRRQGSHEQYFGPGTRLTVT.

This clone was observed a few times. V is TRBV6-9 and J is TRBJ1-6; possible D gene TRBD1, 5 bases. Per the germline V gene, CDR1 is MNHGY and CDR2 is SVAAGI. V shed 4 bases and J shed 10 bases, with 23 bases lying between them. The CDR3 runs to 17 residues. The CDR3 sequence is CASSFGVGGILWSPLHF. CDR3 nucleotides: TGTGCCAGCAGTTTTGGGGTCGGGGGTATATTATGGTCACCCCTCCACTTT.

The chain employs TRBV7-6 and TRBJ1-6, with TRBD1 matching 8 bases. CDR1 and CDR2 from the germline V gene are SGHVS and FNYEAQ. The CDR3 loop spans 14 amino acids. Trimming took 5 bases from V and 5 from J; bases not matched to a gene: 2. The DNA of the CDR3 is TGTGCCAGCAGCCAACAGGGGGATAATTCACCCCTCCACTTT. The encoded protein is CASSQQGDNSPLHF.

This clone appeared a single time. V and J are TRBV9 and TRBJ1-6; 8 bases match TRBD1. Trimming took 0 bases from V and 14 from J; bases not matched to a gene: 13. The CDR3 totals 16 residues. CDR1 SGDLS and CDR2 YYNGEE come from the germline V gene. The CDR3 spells CASSVDPGTGGSALHF. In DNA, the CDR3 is TGTGCCAGCAGCGTAGACCCGGGAACAGGGGGTTCGGCCCTCCACTTT. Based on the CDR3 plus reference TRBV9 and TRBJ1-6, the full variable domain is DSGVTQTPKHLITATGQRVTLRCSPRSGDLSVYWYQQSLDQGLQFLIQYYNGEERAKGNILERFSAQQFPDLHSELNLSSLELGDSALYFCASSVDPGTGGSALHFGNGTRLTVT.

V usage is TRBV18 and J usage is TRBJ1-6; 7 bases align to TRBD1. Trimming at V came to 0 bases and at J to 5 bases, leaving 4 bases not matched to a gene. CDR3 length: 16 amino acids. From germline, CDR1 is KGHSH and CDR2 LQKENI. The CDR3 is CASSPPGTENNSPLHF. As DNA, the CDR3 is TGTGCCAGCTCACCACCCGGGACAGAAAATAATTCACCCCTCCACTTT.

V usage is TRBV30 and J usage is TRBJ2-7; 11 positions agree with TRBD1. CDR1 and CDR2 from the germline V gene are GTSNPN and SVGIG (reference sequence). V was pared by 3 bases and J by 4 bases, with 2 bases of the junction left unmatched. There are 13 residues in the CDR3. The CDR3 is CAWSRDRGYEQYF. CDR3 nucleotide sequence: TGTGCCTGGAGCAGGGACAGGGGGTACGAGCAGTACTTC.

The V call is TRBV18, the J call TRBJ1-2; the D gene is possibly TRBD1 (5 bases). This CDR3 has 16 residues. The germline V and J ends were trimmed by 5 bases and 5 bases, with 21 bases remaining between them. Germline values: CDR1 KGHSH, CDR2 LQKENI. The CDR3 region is CASSEGAVPEGYGYTF. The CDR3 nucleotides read TGTGCCAGCTCAGAAGGGGCAGTCCCGGAGGGTTATGGCTACACCTTC.

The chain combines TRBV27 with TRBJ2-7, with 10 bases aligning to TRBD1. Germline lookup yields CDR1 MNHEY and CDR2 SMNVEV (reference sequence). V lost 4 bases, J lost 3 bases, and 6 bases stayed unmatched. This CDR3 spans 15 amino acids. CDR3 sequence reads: CASSWTGGPGYEQYF. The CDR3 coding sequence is TGTGCCAGCAGTTGGACAGGGGGGCCAGGCTACGAGCAGTACTTC.

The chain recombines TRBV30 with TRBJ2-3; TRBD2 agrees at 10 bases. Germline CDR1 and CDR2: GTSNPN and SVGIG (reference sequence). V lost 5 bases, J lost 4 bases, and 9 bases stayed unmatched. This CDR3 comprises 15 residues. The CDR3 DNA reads TGTGCCTGGCTCGTCCCAGCGGGAGGGGCAGATACGCAGTATTTT. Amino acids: CAWLVPAGGADTQYF.

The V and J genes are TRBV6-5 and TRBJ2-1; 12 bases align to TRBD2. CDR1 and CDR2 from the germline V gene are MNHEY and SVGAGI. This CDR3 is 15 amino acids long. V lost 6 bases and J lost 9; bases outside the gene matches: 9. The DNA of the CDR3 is TGTGCCAGCAGATGGCTAGCGGGAGGGCCTAGTGAGCAGTTCTTC. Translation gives CASRWLAGGPSEQFF.

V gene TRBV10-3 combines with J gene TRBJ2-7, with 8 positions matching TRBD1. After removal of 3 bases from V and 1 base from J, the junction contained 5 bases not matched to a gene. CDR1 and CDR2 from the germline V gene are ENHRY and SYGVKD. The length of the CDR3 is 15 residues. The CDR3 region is CAISELGQVSYEQYF. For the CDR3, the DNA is TGTGCCATCAGTGAACTGGGACAGGTATCCTACGAGCAGTACTTC.

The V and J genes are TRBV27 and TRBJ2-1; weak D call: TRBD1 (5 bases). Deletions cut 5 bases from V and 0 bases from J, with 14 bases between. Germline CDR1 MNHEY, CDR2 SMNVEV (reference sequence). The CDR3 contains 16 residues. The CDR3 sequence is CASSPKGFSSYNEQFF. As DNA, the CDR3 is TGTGCCAGCAGTCCAAAGGGGTTTAGCTCCTACAATGAGCAGTTCTTC.

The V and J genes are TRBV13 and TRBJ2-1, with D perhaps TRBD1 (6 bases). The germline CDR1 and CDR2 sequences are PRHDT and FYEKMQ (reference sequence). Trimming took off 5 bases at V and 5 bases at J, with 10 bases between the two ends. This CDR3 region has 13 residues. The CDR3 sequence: CASSQGLDNEQFF. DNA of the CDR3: TGTGCCAGCAGCCAGGGGTTGGACAATGAGCAGTTCTTC.

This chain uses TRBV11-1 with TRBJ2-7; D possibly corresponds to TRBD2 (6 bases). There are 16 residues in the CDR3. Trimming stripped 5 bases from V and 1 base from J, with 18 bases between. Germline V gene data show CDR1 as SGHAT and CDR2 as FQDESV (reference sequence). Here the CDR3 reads CASSQTSPFGSYEQYF. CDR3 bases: TGTGCCAGCAGCCAAACTAGCCCTTTCGGATCCTACGAGCAGTACTTC. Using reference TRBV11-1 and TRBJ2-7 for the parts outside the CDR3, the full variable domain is EAEVAQSPRYKITEKSQAVAFWCDPISGHATLYWYRQILGQGPELLVQFQDESVVDDSQLPKDRFSAERLKGVDSTLKIQPAELGDSAMYLCASSQTSPFGSYEQYFGPGTRLTVT.

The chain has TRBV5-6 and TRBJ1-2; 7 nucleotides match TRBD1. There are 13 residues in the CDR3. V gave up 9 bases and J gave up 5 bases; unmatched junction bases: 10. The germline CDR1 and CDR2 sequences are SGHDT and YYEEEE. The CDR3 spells CATRDSRMYGYTF. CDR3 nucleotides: TGTGCCACCCGGGACAGCCGGATGTATGGCTACACCTTC.

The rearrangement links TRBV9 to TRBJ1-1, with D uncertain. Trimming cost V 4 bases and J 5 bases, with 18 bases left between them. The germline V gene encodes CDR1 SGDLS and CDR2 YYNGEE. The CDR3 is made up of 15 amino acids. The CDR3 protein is CASSPSATPETEAFF. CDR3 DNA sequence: TGTGCCAGCAGCCCGAGCGCGACCCCCGAGACTGAAGCTTTCTTT. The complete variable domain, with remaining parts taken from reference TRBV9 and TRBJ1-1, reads DSGVTQTPKHLITATGQRVTLRCSPRSGDLSVYWYQQSLDQGLQFLIQYYNGEERAKGNILERFSAQQFPDLHSELNLSSLELGDSALYFCASSPSATPETEAFFGQGTRLTVV.

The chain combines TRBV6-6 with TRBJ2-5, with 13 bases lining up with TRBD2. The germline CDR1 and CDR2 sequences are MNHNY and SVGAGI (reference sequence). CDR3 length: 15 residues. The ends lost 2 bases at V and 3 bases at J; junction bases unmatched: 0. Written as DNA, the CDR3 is TGTGCCAGCAGTTACGGACTAGCGGGGGAAGAGACCCAGTACTTC. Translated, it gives CASSYGLAGEETQYF.

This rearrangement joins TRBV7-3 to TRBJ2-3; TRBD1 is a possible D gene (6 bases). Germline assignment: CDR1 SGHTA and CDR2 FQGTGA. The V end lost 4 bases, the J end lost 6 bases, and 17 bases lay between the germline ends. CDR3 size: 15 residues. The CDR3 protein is CASSSLDSGTDTQYF. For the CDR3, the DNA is TGTGCCAGCAGCTCCTTGGACAGTGGGACCGATACGCAGTATTTT.

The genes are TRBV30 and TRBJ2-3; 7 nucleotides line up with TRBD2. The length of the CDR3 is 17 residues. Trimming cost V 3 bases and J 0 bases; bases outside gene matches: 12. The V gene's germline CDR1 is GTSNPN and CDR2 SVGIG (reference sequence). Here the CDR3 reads CAWRAPFLGGSTDTQYF. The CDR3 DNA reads TGTGCCTGGAGGGCCCCCTTTCTGGGAGGGAGCACAGATACGCAGTATTTT. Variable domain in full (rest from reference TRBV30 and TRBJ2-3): SQTIHQWPATLVQPVGSPLSLECTVEGTSNPNLYWYRQAAGRGLQLLFYSVGIGQISSEVPQNLSASRPQDRQFILSSKKLLLSDSGFYLCAWRAPFLGGSTDTQYFGPGTRLTVL.

The CDR3 region has the DNA TGTGCCAGCAGTTTGTCGGGACAGCGGACCGACGAGCAGTACTTC. As protein: CASSLSGQRTDEQYF. The V and J genes are TRBV28 and TRBJ2-7, with 7 nucleotides matching TRBD1. The CDR3 totals 15 residues. Germline CDR1 is MDHEN and CDR2 is SYDVKM. Unmatched junction bases numbered 10, after V lost 3 bases and J lost 5 bases.

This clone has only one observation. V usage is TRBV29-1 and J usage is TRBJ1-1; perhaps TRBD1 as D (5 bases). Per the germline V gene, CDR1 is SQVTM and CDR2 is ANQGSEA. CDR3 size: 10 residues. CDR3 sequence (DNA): TGCGGGGGGGTTAACACTGAAGCTTTCTTT. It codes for CGGVNTEAFF.